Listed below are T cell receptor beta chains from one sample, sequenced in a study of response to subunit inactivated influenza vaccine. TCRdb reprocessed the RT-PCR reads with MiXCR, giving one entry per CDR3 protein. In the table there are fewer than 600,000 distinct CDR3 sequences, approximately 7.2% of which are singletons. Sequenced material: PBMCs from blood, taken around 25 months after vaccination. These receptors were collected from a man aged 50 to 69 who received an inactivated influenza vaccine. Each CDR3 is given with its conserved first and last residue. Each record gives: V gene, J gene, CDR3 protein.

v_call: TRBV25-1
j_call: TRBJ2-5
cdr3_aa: CASSEYYQETQYF

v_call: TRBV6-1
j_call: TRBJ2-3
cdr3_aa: CASRRSGVSLADTQYF

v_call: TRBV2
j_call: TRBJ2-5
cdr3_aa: CASSDGPRQETQYF

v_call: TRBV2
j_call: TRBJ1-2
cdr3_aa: CASKIREVFNYGYTF

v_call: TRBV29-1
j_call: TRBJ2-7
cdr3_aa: CSATGTPTYEQYF

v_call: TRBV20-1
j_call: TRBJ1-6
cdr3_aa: CSARANPLTGISSPLHF

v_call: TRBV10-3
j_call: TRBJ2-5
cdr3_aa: CAISENRETQYF

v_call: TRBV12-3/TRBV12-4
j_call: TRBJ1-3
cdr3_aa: CASSLGTKGNTIYF

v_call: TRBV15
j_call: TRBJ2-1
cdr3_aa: CATSNSGNRPYNEQFF

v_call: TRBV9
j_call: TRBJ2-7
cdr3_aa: CASSIGTSGPYEQYF

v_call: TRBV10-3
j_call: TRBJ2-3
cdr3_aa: CAIRPRGDTDTQYF

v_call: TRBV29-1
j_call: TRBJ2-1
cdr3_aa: CSVVTASGIAYNEQFF

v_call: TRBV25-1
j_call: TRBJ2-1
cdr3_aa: CASRPEVRYNEQFF

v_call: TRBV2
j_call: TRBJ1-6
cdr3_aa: CASSERSSYNSPLHF

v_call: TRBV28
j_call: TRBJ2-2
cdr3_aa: CASSLLAGGLNTGELFF

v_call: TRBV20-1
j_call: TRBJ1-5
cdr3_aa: CSAGQGSSNQPQHF

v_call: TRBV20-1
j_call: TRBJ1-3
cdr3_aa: CSARRGGEGNTIYF

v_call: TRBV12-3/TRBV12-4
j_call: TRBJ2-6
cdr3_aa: CASSLWGLGANVLTF